These T cell receptor beta chains were read from a single sample in a study of shared clonotypes between healthy human individuals. This table comes from immunoSEQ multiplex PCR, and its TCRdb copy is limited to in-frame clones, with some not included. The repertoire consists of roughly 2,500,000 clones, with 80% to 95% occurring once and the leading ten covering approximately 0.36%. The sequenced sample was naive CD4+ T cells from PBMCs. The receptors were gathered from a man aged 18-30 years in good health. Some clones in this sample may be carry-over from other donors' samples. The CDR3 runs from the conserved cysteine through the conserved F or W. D genes are given only for firm matches. Some rows mark clone size as missing; the rest say once, few, many or name a class of expanded clone.

D gene	clone size	J gene	V gene	CDR3 DNA	CDR3 protein
TRBD1	NA	TRBJ2-7	TRBV7-9	TGTGCCAGCAGCAACGCCGGGACAGGGACCTACGAGCAGTACTTC	CASSNAGTGTYEQYF
TRBD2	NA	TRBJ2-7	TRBV9	TGTGCCAGCAGCGTCTCACCGGGACTAGCGACCTACGAGCAGTACTTC	CASSVSPGLATYEQYF
TRBD2	NA	TRBJ2-1	TRBV7-3	TGTGCCAGCAGCTTAATGAGTTTGACTAGCGTAATGGGTGAGCAGTTCTTC	CASSLMSLTSVMGEQFF
NA	once	TRBJ2-7	TRBV5-1	TGCGCCAGCAGCTTGGGAGCCTACGAGCAGTACTTC	CASSLGAYEQYF
TRBD1	NA	TRBJ2-7	TRBV28	TGTGCCAGCAGTCCAGGTGGGACAGGGGGCGAGCAGTACTTC	CASSPGGTGGEQYF
NA	NA	TRBJ1-1	TRBV19	TGTGCCAGTAGACGACAGCTTAACACTGAAGCTTTCTTT	CASRRQLNTEAFF
NA	once	TRBJ2-2	TRBV7-2	TGTGCCAGCAGCTTAGCCCGAGGGCGGGAGCTGTTTTTT	CASSLARGRELFF
NA	NA	TRBJ1-5	TRBV19	TGTGCCAGTAGTCTTGCTGCTGGTCAGCCCCAGCATTTT	CASSLAAGQPQHF
TRBD2	NA	TRBJ2-3	TRBV4-2	TGTGCCAGCAGCTCCCGACTAGCGGGAGGGAGCACAGATACGCAGTATTTT	CASSSRLAGGSTDTQYF
NA	NA	TRBJ1-3	TRBV2	TGTGCCAGCAGTGCCCAGGGTGCTGGAAACACCATATATTTT	CASSAQGAGNTIYF
NA	NA	TRBJ1-4	TRBV5-1	TGCGCCAGCAGCTCACAGGGACCTAATGAAAAACTGTTTTTT	CASSSQGPNEKLFF
NA	NA	TRBJ1-3	TRBV2	TGTGCCAGCAGTGTAGCAGGGTACGGAAACACCATATATTTT	CASSVAGYGNTIYF
NA	NA	TRBJ2-5	TRBV27	TGTGCCAGCAGTTTAACGGGACGGCGGGAGACCCAGTACTTC	CASSLTGRRETQYF
NA	NA	TRBJ1-1	TRBV29-1	TGCAGCGTTGACAGTCGTTCCGGCACTGAAGCTTTCTTT	CSVDSRSGTEAFF
TRBD1	NA	TRBJ1-1	TRBV5-1	TGCGCCAGCTCCTTCCTTGGACAGGGATTGACTGAAGCTTTCTTT	CASSFLGQGLTEAFF
TRBD2	NA	TRBJ2-1	TRBV5-1	TGCGCCAGCAGCCCCAGTCCACTAGCGGTCGATGAGCAGTTCTTC	CASSPSPLAVDEQFF
NA	NA	TRBJ2-7	TRBV30	TGTGCCTGGAGTAGTGGGGTTGTGCACGAGCAGTACTTC	CAWSSGVVHEQYF
NA	once	TRBJ2-5	TRBV5-1	TGCGCCAGCAGCTTGGCCGGGAGCCAAGAGACCCAGTACTTC	CASSLAGSQETQYF
NA	few	TRBJ1-1	TRBV7-2	TGTGCCAGCAGCTTCTCCCTGAACACTGAAGCTTTCTTT	CASSFSLNTEAFF
NA	NA	TRBJ1-1	TRBV27	TGTGCCAGCAGTACATCCCGAGGACAGAAGAACACTGAAGCTTTCTTT	CASSTSRGQKNTEAFF
TRBD2	NA	TRBJ2-1	TRBV11-2	TGTGCCAGCAGCTCCACCGGGACTACATACAATGAGCAGTTCTTC	CASSSTGTTYNEQFF
TRBD1	NA	TRBJ1-1	TRBV4-1	TGCGCCAGCAGCTGGACAGGAATGAACACTGAAGCTTTCTTT	CASSWTGMNTEAFF
TRBD1	once	TRBJ2-7	TRBV9	TGTGCCAGCAGCAAAGACAGGGGGTCCTACGAGCAGTACTTC	CASSKDRGSYEQYF
TRBD2	NA	TRBJ2-1	TRBV10-1	TGCGCCAGCAGTGGGGGATCACTAGCGGGACAGCAGTTCTTC	CASSGGSLAGQQFF
TRBD1	NA	TRBJ1-2	TRBV7-8	TGTGCCAGCAGCCGAGCCGGGACAGGCCCTGGTGGCTACACCTTC	CASSRAGTGPGGYTF
TRBD1	few	TRBJ1-2	TRBV6-6	TGTGCCAGCAGTTACTCGAGTACAGGGGGGTATGGCTACACCTTC	CASSYSSTGGYGYTF
TRBD1	NA	TRBJ2-5	TRBV6-6	TGTGCCAGCACCCGGACAGGGGAAGAGACCCAGTACTTC	CASTRTGEETQYF
NA	NA	TRBJ2-7	TRBV7-8	TGTGCCAGCAGCCCCGACAGGCTAAGCTCCTACGAGCAGTACTTC	CASSPDRLSSYEQYF
NA	NA	TRBJ2-7	TRBV7-3	TGTGCCAGCAGCCCGTCGGCAAGCGAGCAGTACTTC	CASSPSASEQYF
NA	NA	TRBJ2-5	TRBV18	TGTGCCAGCTCACCAGGTATCGGGGAGACCCAGTACTTC	CASSPGIGETQYF
TRBD2	NA	TRBJ2-5	TRBV5-4	TGTGCCAGCGGCGGCCAGCGGGAGAGTCTGGGGAAAGAGACCCAGTACTTC	CASGGQRESLGKETQYF
TRBD2	NA	TRBJ2-7	TRBV28	TGTGCCAGCACTTCCCTAGCGGGGGGGAAGATGGGGCAGTACTTC	CASTSLAGGKMGQYF
TRBD1	NA	TRBJ1-5	TRBV27	TGTGCCAGCAGTCCCTCCTCGAGACAGGGGGGCATGGGGGATCAGCCCCAGCATTTT	CASSPSSRQGGMGDQPQHF
NA	NA	TRBJ1-4	TRBV4-1	TGCGCCAGCAGGGAGAACGGTGCAACTAATGAAAAACTGTTTTTT	CASRENGATNEKLFF
NA	NA	TRBJ2-3	TRBV11-3	TGTGCCAGCAGCTCTTGGCGGGATACGCAGTATTTT	CASSSWRDTQYF
TRBD1	NA	TRBJ1-2	TRBV28	TGTGCCAGCAGTTGGGACAGGGATGGCTACACCTTC	CASSWDRDGYTF
NA	NA	TRBJ2-7	TRBV25-1	TGTGCCAGCAGTGACACCACGACTCCCTACGAGCAGTACTTC	CASSDTTTPYEQYF
NA	NA	TRBJ1-3	TRBV11-2	TGTGCCAGCAGCTTAGCCCCGAGCTCTGGAAACACCATATATTTT	CASSLAPSSGNTIYF
NA	NA	TRBJ2-1	TRBV5-8	TGTGCCAGCAGCTTGAGGACCAATGAGCAGTTCTTC	CASSLRTNEQFF
TRBD1	NA	TRBJ1-4	TRBV15	TGTGCCACCAGCAGAGATCTCGGACAGGGGGATGAAAAACTGTTTTTT	CATSRDLGQGDEKLFF
NA	NA	TRBJ2-7	TRBV21-1	TGTGCCAGCAGCAAAGGCCCCGACAGGGGATACGAGCAGTACTTC	CASSKGPDRGYEQYF
NA	NA	TRBJ2-1	TRBV18	TGTGCCAGCTCACCAATCGGAGTATACAATGAGCAGTTCTTC	CASSPIGVYNEQFF
NA	NA	TRBJ1-2	TRBV28	TGTGCCAGCGAGGACCCTACGGGAAGGGGCTACACCTTC	CASEDPTGRGYTF
TRBD1	NA	TRBJ2-5	TRBV29-1	TGCAGCGTTGATGAACGACAGGGGATTGAGACCCAGTACTTC	CSVDERQGIETQYF
TRBD2	NA	TRBJ2-5	TRBV11-2	TGTGCCAGCAGCTTAAGGGTGACTAGCGGTGAAGAGACCCAGTACTTC	CASSLRVTSGEETQYF
NA	NA	TRBJ2-7	TRBV28	TGTGCCAGCAGTTTCGTCGACACGTACGAGCAGTACTTC	CASSFVDTYEQYF
NA	NA	TRBJ2-7	TRBV20-1	TGCAGTGCTAGAGCAGCCTACGAGCAGTACTTC	CSARAAYEQYF
NA	NA	TRBJ1-4	TRBV19	TGTGCCAGTAGCCTTCGGGGACGGGTTGGCACTAATGAAAAACTGTTTTTT	CASSLRGRVGTNEKLFF
NA	NA	TRBJ2-7	TRBV13	TGTGCCAGCCTCAGAGGATTGAGAGCCTACGAGCAGTACTTC	CASLRGLRAYEQYF
TRBD2	once	TRBJ2-3	TRBV5-1	TGCGCCAGCACGGGCGGGTTGACTAGCGGCCCCACAGATACGCAGTATTTT	CASTGGLTSGPTDTQYF